This entry concerns a single T cell receptor beta chain. The antigen remains undetermined. The PCR made use of 60 Vbeta and 13 Jbeta primers. TCRdb's copy holds only in-frame clones and misses some; the assay was immunoSEQ multiplex PCR. This table has approximately 110,000 clones, 65% appearing once. Trimming removed 4 bases from V and 5 bases from J; junction bases left unmatched: 0. The CDR3 is made up of 12 amino acids. Germline V gene data show CDR1 as ENHRY and CDR2 as SYGVKD. This record comes from a study of cytomegalovirus exposure and HLA in healthy donors. The overall study: An early release of data contained approximately 85 million unique TCRs, which came from HLA-typed donors.

Points from the study as a whole: Information on immune exposure was restricted to one variable (CMV serostatus).

The clonotype originates from a man aged 30 to 45 in good health and CMV-seropositive. The specimen sequenced was PBMCs. The gene calls are TRBV10-3 and TRBJ1-2; TRBD1 matches at 8 bases. The CDR3 sequence is CAISGQGYGYTF. The CDR3 nucleotides read TGTGCCATCAGTGGACAGGGGTATGGCTACACCTTC.